This entry features one T cell receptor (beta chain) sequence. Its antigen is still unknown. The data stem from a study of T cells after yellow fever vaccination. Overall study results and limits: At 95% to 96% for CD4 and over 80% for CD8, most primary-vaccination clones showed up again after the booster.

5'RACE template switching added a universal primer site and UMIs to TCR cDNA. TCRdb used MiXCR to reprocess the 5' RACE reads, holding one entry per CDR3 protein. The sample has fewer than 350,000 distinct CDR3 sequences, around 3.6% seen once. This CDR3 has 17 amino acids. The chain recombines TRBV1 with TRBJ2-1; the DNA was not compared with TRBD2, the D call given in the table. TRBV1 is a pseudogene locus. The specimen was PBMCs, collected on the day of the yellow fever booster vaccination. This sequence originates from a young man who received the YFV17D yellow fever vaccine. The CDR3 DNA reads TGCACCAGCAGCCTGGGACTAGCGGGTCCATTATCCAATGAGCAGTTCTTC. Encoded protein: CTSSLGLAGPLSNEQFF.